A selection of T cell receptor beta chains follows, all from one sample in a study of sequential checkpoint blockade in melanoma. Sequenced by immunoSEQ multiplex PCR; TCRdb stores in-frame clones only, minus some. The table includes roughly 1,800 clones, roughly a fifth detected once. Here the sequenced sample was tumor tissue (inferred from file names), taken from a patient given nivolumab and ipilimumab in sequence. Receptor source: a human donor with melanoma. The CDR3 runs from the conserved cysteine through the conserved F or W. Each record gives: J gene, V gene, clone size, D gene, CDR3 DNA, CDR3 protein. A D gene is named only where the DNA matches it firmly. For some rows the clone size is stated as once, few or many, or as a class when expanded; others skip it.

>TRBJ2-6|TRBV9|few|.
TGTGCCAGCAGCGTAGTGGAGTCTGGGGCCAACGTCCTGACTTTC
CASSVVESGANVLTF
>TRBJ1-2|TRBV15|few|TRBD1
TGTGCCACCAGCAGTGGGCAGGGGGCCTATGGCTACACCTTC
CATSSGQGAYGYTF
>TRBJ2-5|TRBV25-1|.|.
TGTGCCAGCAGTGCCCGAAACCTACGGGAGACCCAGTACTTC
CASSARNLRETQYF
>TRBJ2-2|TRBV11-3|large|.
TGTGCCAGCAGCCCAGTCCAGAACACCGGGGAGCTGTTTTTT
CASSPVQNTGELFF
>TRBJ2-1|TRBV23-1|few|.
TGCGCCAGCAGTCAATCCGGCCGCGTAGGAGCGATCAATGAGCAGTTCTTC
CASSQSGRVGAINEQFF
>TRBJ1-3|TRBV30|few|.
TGTGCCTGGACAGGGGTTCCCGAAATCGGAAACACCATATATTTT
CAWTGVPEIGNTIYF
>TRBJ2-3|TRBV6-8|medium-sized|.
TGTGCCAGCAGTTACGGGCCAGCCACTAGCACAGATACGCAGTATTTT
CASSYGPATSTDTQYF
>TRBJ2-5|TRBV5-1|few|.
TGCGCCAGCAGAACGAGAATAGGGGCGCGGGAGACCCAGTACTTC
CASRTRIGARETQYF
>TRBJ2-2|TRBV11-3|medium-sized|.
TGTGCCAGCAGCTTAGGAGGAGGGCGGCGACTTACCGGGGAGCTGTTTTTT
CASSLGGGRRLTGELFF
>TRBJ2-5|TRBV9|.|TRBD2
TGTGCCAGCAGCGTAGCTACTGGGCTAGCGGGAGGTGAGACCCAGTACTTC
CASSVATGLAGGETQYF
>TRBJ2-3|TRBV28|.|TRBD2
TGTGCCAGCACCCAAGCAGCGGGAGGTGGAGATACGCAGTATTTT
CASTQAAGGGDTQYF
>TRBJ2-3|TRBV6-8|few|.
TGTGCCAGTGGCGGGCGGGGATCAACAGATACGCAGTATTTT
CASGGRGSTDTQYF
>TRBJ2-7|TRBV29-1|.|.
TGCAGCGTTGAAGACCCCGGACAAACCTACGAGCAGTACTTC
CSVEDPGQTYEQYF
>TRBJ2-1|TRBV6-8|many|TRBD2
TGTGCCAGCAGTTACTTTAGCGGGGGGGCCTCCCGCAATGAGCAGTTCTTC
CASSYFSGGASRNEQFF
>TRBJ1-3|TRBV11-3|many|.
TGTGCCAGCAGTCACCTCCCTCAGGGAGGGCACACCATATATTTT
CASSHLPQGGHTIYF
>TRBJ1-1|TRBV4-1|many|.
TGCGCCAGCAGCCCCCGACAGGCCGCGAACACTGAAGCTTTCTTT
CASSPRQAANTEAFF
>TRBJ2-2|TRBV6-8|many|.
TGTGCCAGCAGTCCCCCGACGGGTCGGGTCGGGGAGCTGTTTTTT
CASSPPTGRVGELFF
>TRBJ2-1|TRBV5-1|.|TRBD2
TGCGCCAGCAGCTTACTAGCGGGGGGGTATGAGCAGTTCTTC
CASSLLAGGYEQFF
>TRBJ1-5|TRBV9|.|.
TGTGCCAGCAGTGCCTTTGTTCAGCCCCAGCATTTT
CASSAFVQPQHF
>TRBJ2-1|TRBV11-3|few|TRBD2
TGTGCCAGCAGCTTATATCTCTTACTAGCGACATACAATGAGCAGTTCTTC
CASSLYLLLATYNEQFF
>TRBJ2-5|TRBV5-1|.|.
TGCGCCAGCAGTCTGACTGGACGCGGGGTTCAAGAGACCCAGTACTTC
CASSLTGRGVQETQYF
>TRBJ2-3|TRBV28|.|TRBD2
TGTGCCAGCAGTCCAGGGAGGGGACTCGGAGGAGATACGCAGTATTTT
CASSPGRGLGGDTQYF
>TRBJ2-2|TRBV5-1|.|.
TGCGCCAGCAGCCTCCCGGGACTTCTAAACACCGGGGAGCTGTTTTTT
CASSLPGLLNTGELFF
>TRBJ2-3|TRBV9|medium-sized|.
TGTGCCAGCAGCGTATCCCACAGGGTTGGGGGCACAGATACGCAGTATTTT
CASSVSHRVGGTDTQYF
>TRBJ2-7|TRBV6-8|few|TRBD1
TGTGCCAGCGACACAGGGGGCGTACCCTACGAGCAGTACTTC
CASDTGGVPYEQYF
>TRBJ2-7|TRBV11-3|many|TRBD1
TGTGCCAGCAGCTTAGGACAGGGGGCGGATGAGCAGTACTTC
CASSLGQGADEQYF
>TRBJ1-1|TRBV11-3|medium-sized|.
TGTGCCAGCAGCTTAGGACAGATGAACACTGAAGCTTTCTTT
CASSLGQMNTEAFF
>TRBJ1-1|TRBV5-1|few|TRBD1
TGCGCCAGCAGTTTGGGACAGGGGGCGACTGAAGCTTTCTTT
CASSLGQGATEAFF
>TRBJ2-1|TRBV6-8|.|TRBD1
TGTGCCAGCAGTTCGGTGATGAGGACAGGAGACAATGAGCAGTTCTTC
CASSSVMRTGDNEQFF
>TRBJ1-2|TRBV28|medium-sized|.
TGTGCCAGCAGTATCGACGGACCCTCAAGGAGCTATGGCTACACCTTC
CASSIDGPSRSYGYTF
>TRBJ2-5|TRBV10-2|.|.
TGCGCCAGCGCTACTAACCTCCAAGAGACCCAGTACTTC
CASATNLQETQYF
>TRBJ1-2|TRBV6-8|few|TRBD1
TGTGCCAGCAGTCGAGAGGGGGCGCAAGCCTATGGCTACACCTTC
CASSREGAQAYGYTF
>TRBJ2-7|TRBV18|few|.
TGTGCCAGCTCACCACCCTCCAGCGATTTCTACGAGCAGTACTTC
CASSPPSSDFYEQYF
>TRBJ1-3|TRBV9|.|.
TGTGCCAGCAGCGCCTTTCGGACAGAAGCCTCTGGAAACACCATATATTTT
CASSAFRTEASGNTIYF
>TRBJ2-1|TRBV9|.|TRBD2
TGTGCCAGCAGCTCCGGACTAGCGGGGGCCAATGAGCAGTTCTTC
CASSSGLAGANEQFF
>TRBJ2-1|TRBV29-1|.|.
TGCAGCGTTGTGACAGGATTATACAATGAGCAGTTCTTC
CSVVTGLYNEQFF
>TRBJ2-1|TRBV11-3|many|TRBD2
TGTGCCAGCAGCCAGGTGGGGGGGCTAGCGGGAGAAGAGCAGTTCTTC
CASSQVGGLAGEEQFF
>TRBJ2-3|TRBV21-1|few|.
TGTGCCAGCAGCATCAGCTACACAGATACGCAGTATTTT
CASSISYTDTQYF
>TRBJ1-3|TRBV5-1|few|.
TGCGCCAGCAGCTTCGACAGGATCTCTGGAAACACCATATATTTT
CASSFDRISGNTIYF
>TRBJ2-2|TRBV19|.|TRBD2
TGTGCCAGTAGTATACTAGCGGGACCCACCGGGGAGCTGTTTTTT
CASSILAGPTGELFF
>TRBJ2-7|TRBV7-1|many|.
TGTGCCAGCAGCCGCACCGCCGGGTACGAGCAGTACTTC
CASSRTAGYEQYF
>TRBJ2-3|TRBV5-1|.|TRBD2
TGCGCCAGCAGCTTAGCGGGGGGTCTCACAGATACGCAGTATTTT
CASSLAGGLTDTQYF
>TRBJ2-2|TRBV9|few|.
TGTGCCAGCCGGGCGGGGACGGAACTCGGGGAGCTGTTTTTT
CASRAGTELGELFF
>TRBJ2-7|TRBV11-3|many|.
TGTGCCAGCAGCTTATTTGGGACGCCCTACGAGCAGTACTTC
CASSLFGTPYEQYF
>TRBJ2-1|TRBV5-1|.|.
TGCGCCAGCAGCTTGGCAGGCCTGGACTACAATGAGCAGTTCTTC
CASSLAGLDYNEQFF
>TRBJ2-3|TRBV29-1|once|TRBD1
TGCAGCGTTGCTGGACAGGGGGCCACCACAGATACGCAGTATTTT
CSVAGQGATTDTQYF
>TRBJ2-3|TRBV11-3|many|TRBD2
TGTGCCAGCGAATCAATACTAGCGGGAGGGGTAGATACGCAGTATTTT
CASESILAGGVDTQYF
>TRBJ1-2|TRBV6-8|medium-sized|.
TGTGCCAGCAGTCAACAGGGAGAAGCTAACTATGGCTACACCTTC
CASSQQGEANYGYTF
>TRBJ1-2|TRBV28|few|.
TGTGCCAGCAGTCCATCCCAGGGATACGGCTACACCTTC
CASSPSQGYGYTF
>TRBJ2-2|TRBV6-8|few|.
TGTGCCAGCAGTTATATGGGACTGAACACCGGGGAGCTGTTTTTT
CASSYMGLNTGELFF
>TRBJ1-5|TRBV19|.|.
TGTGCCAGTAGTATAGAAACGGGGAGAGGGCAGCCCCAGCATTTT
CASSIETGRGQPQHF
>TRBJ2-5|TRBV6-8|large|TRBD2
TGTGCCAGCGGGGAGGGAATAGAGACCCAGTACTTC
CASGEGIETQYF
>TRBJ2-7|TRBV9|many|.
TGTGCCAGCAGCGGATCCTCCTACGAGCAGTACTTC
CASSGSSYEQYF
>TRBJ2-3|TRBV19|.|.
TGTGCCAGTAGTTGGACAGCCTTAGATACGCAGTATTTT
CASSWTALDTQYF
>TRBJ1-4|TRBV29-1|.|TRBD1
TGCAGCGTTACCCTGCCAGGGGGTGAAAAACTGTTTTTT
CSVTLPGGEKLFF
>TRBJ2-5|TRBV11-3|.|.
TGTGCCAGCAGCTTAGTAAAGGTAGACGGAGAGACCCAGTACTTC
CASSLVKVDGETQYF
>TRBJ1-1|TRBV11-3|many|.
TGTGCCAGCAGTCAGGACAGTAATCGGAACACTGAAGCTTTCTTT
CASSQDSNRNTEAFF
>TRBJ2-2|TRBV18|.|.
TGTGCCAGCTCACCACGAGACACCCCGGCCGGGGAGCTGTTTTTT
CASSPRDTPAGELFF
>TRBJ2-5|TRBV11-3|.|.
TGTGCCAGCAGCTTACCCCCCCCTAGGGAGACCCAGTACTTC
CASSLPPPRETQYF
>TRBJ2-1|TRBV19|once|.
TGTGCCAGTAGTACCTTTCGAGAGCAGTTCTTC
CASSTFREQFF